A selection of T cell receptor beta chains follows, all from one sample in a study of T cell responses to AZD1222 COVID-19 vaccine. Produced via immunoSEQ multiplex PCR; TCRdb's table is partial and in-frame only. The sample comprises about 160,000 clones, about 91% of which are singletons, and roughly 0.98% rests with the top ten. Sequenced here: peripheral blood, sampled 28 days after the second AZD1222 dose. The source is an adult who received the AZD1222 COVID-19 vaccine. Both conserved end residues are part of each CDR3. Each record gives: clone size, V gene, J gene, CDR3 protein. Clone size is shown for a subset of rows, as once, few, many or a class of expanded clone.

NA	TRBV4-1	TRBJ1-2	CASSYNRVAKNYGYTF
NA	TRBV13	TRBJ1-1	CASSLGGGRIEAFF
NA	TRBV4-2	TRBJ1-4	CASSHAGVTNEKLFF
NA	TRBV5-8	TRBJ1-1	CASSLGGYGAFF
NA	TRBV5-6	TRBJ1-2	CASSLAGWVHGYTF
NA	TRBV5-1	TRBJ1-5	CASRQGLNQPQHF
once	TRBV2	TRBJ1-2	CASRDTGGRYDYTF
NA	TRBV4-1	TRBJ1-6	CASSHPHSPLHF
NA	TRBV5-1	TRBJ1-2	CASSLGHQVKRIGGYTF
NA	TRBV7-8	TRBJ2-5	CASSAGVNKETQYF
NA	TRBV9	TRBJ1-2	CASSVGGGGHYGYTF
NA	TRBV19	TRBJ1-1	CASSIEGSQGRTEAFF
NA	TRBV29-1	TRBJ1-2	CSVRPGQGNYGYTF
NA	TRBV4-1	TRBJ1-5	CASSLRTGGWGNQPQHF
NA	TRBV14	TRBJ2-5	CASSPRDRQETQYF
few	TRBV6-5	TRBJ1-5	CASSSPGRDQPQHF
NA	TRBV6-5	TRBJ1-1	CASSRTGGAEAFF
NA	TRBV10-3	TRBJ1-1	CAISESRGGTSNTEAFF
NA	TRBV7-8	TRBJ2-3	CASKQGTVTDTQYF
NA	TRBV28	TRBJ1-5	CASTEQVDQPQHF
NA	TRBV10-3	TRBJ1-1	CAISDHQGGRRNTEAFF
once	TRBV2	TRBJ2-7	CASTFRGGGGDEQYF
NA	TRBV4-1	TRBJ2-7	CASSQDRGTEYLNYEQYF
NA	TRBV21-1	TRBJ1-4	CASSKVGNEKLFF
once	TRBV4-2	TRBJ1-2	CASSQGYYGYTF